This T cell receptor beta chain was identified in a study of blood T cell repertoires in COVID-19. Study-level background: Acute and convalescent COVID-19 samples came from the United States, Italy and Spain. T cells, B-cell-depleted T cells, or PBMCs provided the cDNA or gDNA that served as material.

In the original analysis: It was from reference gene primer amplification that nucleated cell counts were estimated. Produced via immunoSEQ multiplex PCR; TCRdb's table is partial and in-frame only. Clone size and the V and J calls come from that table; the DNA yielded D and trimming. This sample carries hundreds of thousands of clones, roughly 86% of them seen once, and the ten largest clones take 9.4%. V was pared by 3 bases and J by 2 bases, with 13 bases between. Germline lookup yields CDR1 MGHRA and CDR2 YSYEKL. This CDR3 contains 15 residues. This TCR derives from a man younger than 30 with active or convalescent COVID-19. The V and J genes are TRBV4-1 and TRBJ1-2, with D perhaps matching TRBD1 (6 bases). The source material was peripheral blood. The CDR3 DNA is TGCGCCAGCAGCCACACGACAGGAGAGAACTATGGCTACACCTTC. This encodes CASSHTTGENYGYTF.